The clone carrying this T cell receptor beta chain was observed a single time. Sequencing was performed with immunoSEQ multiplex PCR; in TCRdb, only in-frame clones are kept and a portion is missing. The data contain fewer than 60,000 clones, 80% to 90% of them singletons. This entry belongs to a study of PD-L1 blockade in urothelial cancer. Whole-study context: Every 3 weeks, patients received intravenous atezolizumab 1,200 mg, beginning 2014. Analysis of the blood was performed 3 weeks (second dose) and 6 weeks after treatment start. Blood yielded a median of 141,255 T cells per sample.

Germline lookup yields CDR1 SGHVS and CDR2 FQNEAQ. The CDR3 is made up of 15 amino acids. Losses at the gene ends were 3 bases for V and 3 bases for J; bases not matched to a gene: 3. Time point specified: pretreatment peripheral blood. Pretreatment and on-treatment blood mononuclear cell samples were taken, totaling between 1 and 8 time points per patient. Specimen: PBMCs, collected around atezolizumab (anti-PD-L1) treatment. The receptor was isolated from a man in his sixties or seventies with urothelial cancer. The V gene is TRBV7-8, the J gene TRBJ1-5; 9 nucleotides align to TRBD1. The CDR3 here is CASSFLQGANQPQHF. CDR3 coding DNA: TGTGCCAGCAGCTTCCTACAGGGGGCCAATCAGCCCCAGCATTTT.